This TCR beta chain was identified during a study of T cells in tuberculosis. Background on the study: T cells were selected with CD1B tetramers loaded with glucose monomycolate. Blood was taken before or within 7 days of anti-tuberculosis therapy.

CDR3 size: 14 residues. The germline gives CDR1 SEHNR, CDR2 FQNEAQ (reference sequence). The ends lost 5 bases at V and 1 base at J; junction bases unmatched: 3. Time point: new active TB diagnosis, blood taken before or within 7 days of starting treatment. Measured with immunoSEQ multiplex PCR; TCRdb has only the in-frame clones, and not every one. The data show about 5,500 clones, approximately 97% seen once. The V call is TRBV7-9, the J call TRBJ1-1; 8 bases agree with TRBD1. The sequencing here drew on PBMCs, taken at tuberculosis diagnosis. This TCR derives from an adult with tuberculosis. The CDR3 loop is CASSLGQGNTEAFF. The CDR3 nucleotides read TGTGCCAGCAGCCTAGGACAGGGGAACACTGAAGCTTTCTTT.